Each of the 32 T cell receptor beta chains below was sequenced from the same sample in a study of blood T cell repertoires in COVID-19. Repertoires were generated with immunoSEQ multiplex PCR, while TCRdb's copy carries only in-frame clones and drops some. The sample holds 200,000 to 250,000 clones, 75% to 90% seen once. The sequenced sample consisted of peripheral blood. These receptors were obtained from a woman over 75 with COVID-19, enrolled during active disease.

This chain joins TRBV15 and TRBJ1-1; D is unclear. V lost 5 bases and J lost 5, with 9 bases in between. In germline, CDR1 is LNHNV, CDR2 YYDKDF (reference sequence). There are 12 residues in the CDR3. The CDR3, as DNA: TGTGCCACCAGCGCTCTGAGGACTGAAGCTTTCTTT. Residues: CATSALRTEAFF.

This clone was seen a few times. This chain joins TRBV4-1 and TRBJ2-7; 11 bases line up with TRBD2. The CDR3 is 15 residues long. Germline V gives CDR1 MGHRA, CDR2 YSYEKL. V was pared by 5 bases and J by 1 base, with 4 bases of the junction left unmatched. CDR3 in amino acids: CASSLRLAGSYEQYF. CDR3 nucleotides: TGCGCCAGCAGCTTACGACTAGCGGGGTCCTACGAGCAGTACTTC.

V usage is TRBV5-4 and J usage is TRBJ1-2; 9 nucleotides line up with TRBD1. The CDR3 covers 13 residues. V shed 3 bases and J 5 bases; nucleotides not matched to a gene: 2. Germline V gives CDR1 SGHNT, CDR2 YYREEE (reference sequence). The CDR3 reads CASSYDRGYGYTF. In DNA form, the CDR3 reads TGTGCCAGCAGCTATGACAGGGGGTATGGCTACACCTTC.

The V gene is TRBV7-2, the J gene TRBJ2-5; 7 nucleotides line up with TRBD1. The V gene's germline CDR1 is SGHTA and CDR2 FQGNSA. The CDR3 spans 15 residues. J was trimmed by 7 bases and V by 3 bases; bases with no gene match: 11. As DNA, the CDR3 is TGTGCCAGCAGCTTGGGACAGATAAAAGATGGGACCCAGTACTTC. Protein sequence: CASSLGQIKDGTQYF.

The chain recombines TRBV7-2 with TRBJ1-1; unclear D gene. V lost 1 base and J 1 base, leaving 10 bases between the germline ends. Germline CDR1 SGHTA, CDR2 FQGNSA. The CDR3 is made up of 15 amino acids. This chain's CDR3 is CASSLDQTGNTEAFF. In DNA, the CDR3 is TGTGCCAGCAGCTTAGACCAGACGGGGAACACTGAAGCTTTCTTT.

The rearrangement links TRBV27 to TRBJ2-3; a possible D gene is TRBD1 (6 bases). The CDR3 length is 15 residues. V lost 7 bases, J lost 5 bases, and 19 bases lay in between. Per the germline V gene, CDR1 is MNHEY and CDR2 is SMNVEV (reference sequence). CDR3 coding DNA: TGTGCCAGCACCACCCGGCAGTGGGGGCAAGATACGCAGTATTTT. Protein product: CASTTRQWGQDTQYF.

The CDR3, as DNA: TGTGCCAGCTCACCGACCGGGGATAATCAGCCCCAGCATTTT. Residues: CASSPTGDNQPQHF. V is TRBV18 and J is TRBJ1-5; D call uncertain. CDR1 is KGHSH and CDR2 is LQKENI in the germline V gene. V dropped 3 bases and J dropped 4 bases, with 10 bases sitting between them. CDR3 length equals 14 residues.

CDR3 protein: CASSPRLNTEAFF. CDR3 bases: TGTGCCAGCTCACCACGGCTGAACACTGAAGCTTTCTTT. The chain uses TRBV18 and TRBJ1-1, with D unclear. The V and J ends lost 1 base and 0 bases respectively, with 3 bases between them. This CDR3 is built from 13 residues. Germline CDR1 is KGHSH and CDR2 is LQKENI.

The chain couples TRBV6-5 to TRBJ2-7; D unclear. Germline-derived CDR1 and CDR2 are MNHEY and SVGAGI. CDR3 length equals 15 residues. V lost 2 bases and J 4 bases, leaving 15 bases between the germline ends. CDR3 sequence reads: CASSYRRLGGYEQYF. The DNA for the CDR3 is TGTGCCAGCAGTTACCGGCGGCTGGGTGGGTACGAGCAGTACTTC.

The sample holds a few counts of this clone. This chain uses TRBV5-4 with TRBJ2-3; perhaps TRBD2 as D (7 bases). Deletions cut 4 bases from V and 3 bases from J, with 12 bases between. Germline V gene data show CDR1 as SGHNT and CDR2 as YYREEE (reference sequence). This CDR3 region has 14 residues. The CDR3 region is CASSPGGQTDTQYF. CDR3 coding DNA: TGTGCCAGCAGCCCGGGGGGCCAAACAGATACGCAGTATTTT.

Many counts were recorded for this clone. The chain links TRBV27 to TRBJ1-6, with 7 positions matching TRBD1. The ends lost 3 bases at V and 0 bases at J; junction bases unmatched: 5. This CDR3 is built from 17 residues. Germline CDR1 is MNHEY and CDR2 is SMNVEV (reference sequence). CDR3 sequence: CASSFFRDSSYNSPLHF. The CDR3 DNA follows: TGTGCCAGCAGTTTCTTCCGGGACAGCTCCTATAATTCACCCCTCCACTTT.

The chain recombines TRBV5-1 with TRBJ2-7; TRBD1 matches at 8 bases. Germline trimming cut 4 bases from V and 1 base from J; bases unmatched to any gene: 10. Germline V gene sequence: CDR1 SGHRS, CDR2 YFSETQ. This CDR3 is built from 16 residues. In DNA form, the CDR3 reads TGCGCCAGCAGCGCCGCACAGGGGGAGTTGTCCTACGAGCAGTACTTC. Amino acids: CASSAAQGELSYEQYF.

The V call is TRBV28, the J call TRBJ2-5, with 8 nucleotides matching TRBD1. CDR1 and CDR2 from the germline V gene are MDHEN and SYDVKM. Trimming took 7 bases from V and 8 from J; bases not matched to a gene: 12. CDR3 length: 14 residues. CDR3 nucleotides: TGTGCCAGCATCGGGGACAGGAACCCCCTCACCCAGTACTTC. Amino acids: CASIGDRNPLTQYF.

The rearrangement links TRBV11-2 to TRBJ1-1; possible D gene TRBD1, 5 bases. V lost 4 bases and J lost 5, with 14 bases in between. The germline V gene encodes CDR1 SGHAT and CDR2 FQNNGV. The CDR3 has 14 amino acids. CDR3 in DNA: TGTGCCAGCAGCTCTCCCTTGGGGGGGACTGAAGCTTTCTTT. This codes for CASSSPLGGTEAFF.

The DNA for the CDR3 is TGTGCCAGTAGTTCCACAGGGTCAGGCAATCAGCCCCAGCATTTT. Translating gives CASSSTGSGNQPQHF. The V call is TRBV19, the J call TRBJ1-5, with a possible D match to TRBD1 (6 bases). This CDR3 has 15 amino acids. Germline V gene data show CDR1 as LNHDA and CDR2 as SQIVND (reference sequence). V lost 5 bases, J lost 2 bases, and 13 bases lay in between. Full variable domain (missing parts from reference TRBV19 and TRBJ1-5): DGGITQSPKYLFRKEGQNVTLSCEQNLNHDAMYWYRQDPGQGLRLIYYSQIVNDFQKGDIAEGYSVSREKKESFPLTVTSAQKNPTAFYLCASSSTGSGNQPQHFGDGTRLSIL.

As regards this clone: This same CDR3 is encoded by further DNA sequences in the sample. CDR3 in DNA: TGCGCCAGCAGTCTCGACGGGGACTATGGCTACACCTTC. Its protein is CASSLDGDYGYTF. The chain links TRBV5-1 to TRBJ1-2; D is unclear. The V and J ends lost 5 bases and 3 bases respectively, with 11 bases between them. The germline gives CDR1 SGHRS, CDR2 YFSETQ. The CDR3 spans 13 residues.

The rearrangement links TRBV6-6 to TRBJ2-7; D might be TRBD2 (6 bases). Germline V gene data show CDR1 as MNHNY and CDR2 as SVGAGI (reference sequence). V was pared by 6 bases and J by 0 bases, with 12 bases between. This CDR3 comprises 14 residues. The CDR3 spells CASRWEASSYEQYF. The CDR3 DNA follows: TGTGCCAGCAGGTGGGAGGCTAGCTCCTACGAGCAGTACTTC.

In nucleotides, the CDR3 is TGTGCCAGCAGCTTGGCCGGGACAGGGTACGAGACCCAGTACTTC. It codes for CASSLAGTGYETQYF. This chain uses TRBV5-8 with TRBJ2-5; TRBD1 agrees at 9 bases. The CDR3 contains 15 residues. V gave up 0 bases and J gave up 5 bases; unmatched junction bases: 5. The germline V gene has CDR1 SGHTS and CDR2 YDEGEE.

The sample holds one count of this clone. The chain is built from TRBV7-2 and TRBJ1-3; D may be TRBD1 (5 bases). The V gene lost 1 base and the J gene lost 2 bases, with 6 bases spanning the gap. Per germline, CDR1 SGHTA and CDR2 FQGNSA. This CDR3 has 14 amino acids. CDR3 DNA: TGTGCCAGCAGCTTAGGGACAACTGGAAACACCATATATTTT. Its protein product is CASSLGTTGNTIYF.

This clone was seen a single time. The J gene is TRBJ1-3, the V gene TRBV4-3, with unresolved D. Trimming cost V 4 bases and J 2 bases, with 15 bases left between them. CDR3 length equals 16 residues. Germline assignment: CDR1 LGHNA and CDR2 YSLEER. The CDR3 protein is CASSPRADSPGNTIYF. The DNA for the CDR3 is TGCGCCAGCAGCCCCAGAGCTGACTCCCCTGGAAACACCATATATTTT.

The chain uses TRBV29-1 and TRBJ1-1; the D gene is possibly TRBD1 (5 bases). The CDR3 loop spans 11 amino acids. The ends were cut back, 3 bases at V and 5 bases at J, with 7 bases in the middle. Per the germline V gene, CDR1 is SQVTM and CDR2 is ANQGSEA. CDR3 in DNA: TGCAGCGTTGATCGGGGGACTGAAGCTTTCTTT. Amino acids: CSVDRGTEAFF.

The gene calls are TRBV30 and TRBJ2-7; a possible D gene is TRBD2 (6 bases). The length of the CDR3 is 13 residues. The germline CDR1 and CDR2 sequences are GTSNPN and SVGIG (reference sequence). V lost 6 bases, J lost 3 bases, and 15 bases lay in between. CDR3 nucleotide sequence: TGTGCCTGCACCGGGCCCGGGGGCTACGAGCAGTACTTC. This translates into CACTGPGGYEQYF.

This clone appeared a few times. This sequence joins TRBV15 and TRBJ1-3; 9 nucleotides line up with TRBD1. This CDR3 has 17 residues. V dropped 1 base and J dropped 4; count of bases not matched to a gene: 8. Germline V CDR1 and CDR2: LNHNV, YYDKDF (reference sequence). DNA for the CDR3: TGTGCCACCAGCAGAGCCGGACAGGGGAATTTAGGAAACACCATATATTTT. It yields the protein CATSRAGQGNLGNTIYF.

V gene TRBV27 combines with J gene TRBJ1-2; 11 nucleotides line up with TRBD1. The junction had 7 bases not matched to a gene; V was cut back by 5 bases and J by 5 bases. Germline lookup yields CDR1 MNHEY and CDR2 SMNVEV (reference sequence). This CDR3 is 15 amino acids long. Written as DNA, the CDR3 is TGTGCCAGCAGTCCCCGGGACAGGGGGAGATATGGCTACACCTTC. It is translated as CASSPRDRGRYGYTF.

This clone was picked up one time. The chain carries TRBV9 and TRBJ2-5; 9 nucleotides align to TRBD1. The CDR3 covers 14 residues. The trim removed 7 bases at V and 5 bases at J, leaving 9 bases unmatched. Germline CDR1 SGDLS, CDR2 YYNGEE. CDR3 sequence: CASDQTGGGETQYF. The CDR3 region has the DNA TGTGCCAGCGATCAGACAGGGGGAGGGGAGACCCAGTACTTC.

V is TRBV6-5 and J is TRBJ1-2; 8 bases map to TRBD1. V shed 5 bases and J 8 bases; nucleotides not matched to a gene: 7. Germline assignment: CDR1 MNHEY and CDR2 SVGAGI. The CDR3 has 13 amino acids. The CDR3 nucleotides are TGTGCCAGCAGTACACTTGACAGGGGAGGCTACACCTTC. This encodes CASSTLDRGGYTF.

The chain combines TRBV18 with TRBJ1-1; unclear D gene. Per the germline V gene, CDR1 is KGHSH and CDR2 is LQKENI. The CDR3 has 15 residues. Trimming shortened V by 4 bases and J by 3 bases, and 15 bases separated the two germline ends. CDR3 DNA sequence: TGTGCCAGCTCACAGTTCGTAAAGGCGGACACTGAAGCTTTCTTT. This encodes CASSQFVKADTEAFF.

This rearrangement joins TRBV7-9 to TRBJ1-2; D possibly corresponds to TRBD1 (5 bases). The CDR3 runs 15 residues. Germline CDR1 reads SEHNR; CDR2 reads FQNEAQ (reference sequence). Trimming took off 2 bases at V and 6 bases at J, with 16 bases between the two ends. The chain's CDR3 is CASSLRAQGGDGYTF. CDR3 DNA sequence: TGTGCCAGCAGCTTACGGGCTCAGGGTGGGGATGGCTACACCTTC.

The chain is built from TRBV9 and TRBJ2-1; D perhaps matches TRBD2 (6 bases). Trimming took 5 bases from V and 1 from J, leaving 13 bases between them. The CDR3 loop spans 15 amino acids. Germline CDR1 and CDR2: SGDLS and YYNGEE. The CDR3 DNA reads as TGTGCCAGCAGTTCCCGCGGGGTATCCTACAATGAGCAGTTCTTC. It is translated as CASSSRGVSYNEQFF. The variable domain in full, completed from reference TRBV9 and TRBJ2-1, reads DSGVTQTPKHLITATGQRVTLRCSPRSGDLSVYWYQQSLDQGLQFLIQYYNGEERAKGNILERFSAQQFPDLHSELNLSSLELGDSALYFCASSSRGVSYNEQFFGPGTRLTVL.

This rearrangement joins TRBV25-1 to TRBJ1-2; D perhaps matches TRBD1 (5 bases). The germline gives CDR1 MGHDK, CDR2 SYGVNS. This CDR3 contains 14 residues. V lost 4 bases and J 8 bases, leaving 17 bases between the germline ends. CDR3 DNA sequence: TGTGCCAGCAGTGGGGGACTAACCATCAAGGGCTACACCTTC. Its translation is CASSGGLTIKGYTF.

This rearrangement joins TRBV5-1 to TRBJ1-1; perhaps TRBD1 as D (6 bases). The CDR3 runs to 15 residues. Trimming took off 4 bases at V and 1 base at J, with 14 bases between the two ends. The germline CDR1 and CDR2 sequences are SGHRS and YFSETQ. In DNA form, the CDR3 reads TGCGCCAGCAGCGGGAAACAGGGACCGAACACTGAAGCTTTCTTT. This encodes CASSGKQGPNTEAFF.

The V gene is TRBV7-9, the J gene TRBJ1-1, with D tentatively TRBD1 (5 bases). CDR1 is SEHNR, CDR2 FQNEAQ, per germline (reference sequence). With 3 bases removed from V and 2 bases from J, the gap between germline ends came to 13 bases. This CDR3 has 15 amino acids. The CDR3, as DNA: TGTGCCAGCAGCTTTCCGCAGGGCGATAACACTGAAGCTTTCTTT. The encoded protein is CASSFPQGDNTEAFF.